This TCR beta chain was sequenced for a study of identical twins. Regarding the study as a whole: Partial confounding of zero-insertion analyses by invariant MAIT and iNKT cells was possible.

This clonotype was observed a few times. Its specificity is not known. TCRdb re-derived calls from the 5' RACE reads in MiXCR, one entry per CDR3 protein. This table holds some 730,000 distinct CDR3 sequences, roughly 18% found once. CDR3 length: 13 amino acids. Germline lookup yields CDR1 LGHDT and CDR2 YNNKEL (reference sequence). V was clipped by 3 bases and J by 10 bases, with 13 bases between them. A further study also used this sample, focusing on T cells expressing NK-cell markers.

The sequence was obtained from a woman aged 18-29 years in good health. Specimen: PBMCs. The chain couples TRBV3-1 to TRBJ2-1; D might be TRBD2 (5 bases). CDR3 nucleotides: TGTGCCAGCAGCCACGCCGACTCGGGAGAGCAGTTCTTC. Protein product: CASSHADSGEQFF.